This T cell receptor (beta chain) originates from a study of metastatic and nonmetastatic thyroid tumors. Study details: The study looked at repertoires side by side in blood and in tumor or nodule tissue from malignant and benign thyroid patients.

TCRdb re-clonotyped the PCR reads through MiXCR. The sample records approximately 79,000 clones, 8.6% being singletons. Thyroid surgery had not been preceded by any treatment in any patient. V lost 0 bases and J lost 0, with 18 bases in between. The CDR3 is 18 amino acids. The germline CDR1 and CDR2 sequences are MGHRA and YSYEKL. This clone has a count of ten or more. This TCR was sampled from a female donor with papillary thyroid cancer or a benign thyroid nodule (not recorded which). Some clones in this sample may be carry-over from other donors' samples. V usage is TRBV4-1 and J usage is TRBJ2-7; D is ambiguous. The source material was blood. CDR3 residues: CASSQDRIEEVTSYEQYF. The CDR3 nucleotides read TGCGCCAGCAGCCAAGATCGTATAGAAGAGGTGACCTCCTACGAGCAGTACTTC.